This T cell receptor beta chain was recorded in a study of T cell responses to AZD1222 COVID-19 vaccine. The study, taken as a whole, reports: Donor demographics were predominantly white British with a female majority; clonal diversity may be underestimated. It was only after the peak T cell response that any repertoires were sampled.

Details on this clone: Its target is not known.

Trimming shortened V by 8 bases and J by 0 bases, and 12 bases separated the two germline ends. CDR1 is KGHDR and CDR2 is SFDVKD in the germline V gene. The CDR3 loop spans 14 amino acids. The assay was immunoSEQ multiplex PCR, and TCRdb's table has in-frame clones only and misses some. Counted here are approximately 150,000 clones, 91% occurring once; the ten biggest clones make up under 2%. Both about-4-week and about-12-week second-dose recipients were combined. This sequence joins TRBV24-1 and TRBJ1-1; no firm D call. Sequences were derived from peripheral blood, sampled 28 days after the second AZD1222 dose. The receptor's source is an adult who received the AZD1222 COVID-19 vaccine. CDR3 region: CATNEFPMNTEAFF. CDR3 sequence (DNA): TGTGCCACCAACGAGTTTCCCATGAACACTGAAGCTTTCTTT.